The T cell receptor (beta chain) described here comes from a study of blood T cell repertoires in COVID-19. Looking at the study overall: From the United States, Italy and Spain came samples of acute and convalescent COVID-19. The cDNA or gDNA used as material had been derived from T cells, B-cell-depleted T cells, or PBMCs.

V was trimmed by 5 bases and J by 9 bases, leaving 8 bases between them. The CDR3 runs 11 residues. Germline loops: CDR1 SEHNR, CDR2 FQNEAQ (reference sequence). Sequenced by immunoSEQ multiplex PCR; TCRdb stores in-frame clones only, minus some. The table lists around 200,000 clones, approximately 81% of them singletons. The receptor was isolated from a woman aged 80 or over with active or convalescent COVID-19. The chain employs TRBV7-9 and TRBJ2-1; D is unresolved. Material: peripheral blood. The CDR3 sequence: CASSGQLEQFF. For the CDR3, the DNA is TGTGCCAGCAGCGGGCAACTTGAGCAGTTCTTC.